This T cell receptor (beta chain) was profiled in a study of T cell responses to AZD1222 COVID-19 vaccine. Study-wide context: Second-dose intervals of approximately 4 or approximately 12 weeks were pooled. Overall study results and limits: Females made up more of the donors, who were largely white British, and clonal diversity may have come out too low.

As concerns this clone: No antigen is known for it.

The protocol was immunoSEQ multiplex PCR, while the TCRdb copy is restricted to in-frame clones and leaves out a portion. Of 140,000 to 150,000 clones detected, more than 85% appear once; the ten largest clones hold under 6.5%. The ends lost 6 bases at V and 5 bases at J; junction bases unmatched: 6. Germline loops: CDR1 KGHSH, CDR2 LQKENI. The CDR3 totals 13 residues. The chain links TRBV18 to TRBJ2-5; 7 positions agree with TRBD1. This sample comprised peripheral blood, obtained on day 0 of AZD1222 vaccination. This TCR came from an adult in good health. The CDR3: CASSPTGVETQYF. CDR3 nucleotide sequence: TGTGCCAGCTCGCCCACAGGGGTCGAGACCCAGTACTTC.